This T cell receptor beta chain was captured by sequencing in a study of technical replicates of blood from four donors. Profiling relied on immunoSEQ multiplex PCR, and the TCRdb table lists in-frame clones only, not all of them. The sample holds around 72,000 clones; about 90% are singletons and the top ten take around 0.37%. CDR1 and CDR2 (germline): MNHEY, SVGAGI. V was trimmed by 5 bases and J by 10 bases, leaving 9 bases between them. The CDR3 has 11 amino acids. This sequence originates from a human donor in good health. This chain uses TRBV6-5 with TRBJ2-1; the D is unclear. Sample: T cells isolated from PBMCs. CDR3 protein: CASSTSHEQFF. The CDR3 DNA is TGTGCCAGCAGTACATCACACGAGCAGTTCTTC.